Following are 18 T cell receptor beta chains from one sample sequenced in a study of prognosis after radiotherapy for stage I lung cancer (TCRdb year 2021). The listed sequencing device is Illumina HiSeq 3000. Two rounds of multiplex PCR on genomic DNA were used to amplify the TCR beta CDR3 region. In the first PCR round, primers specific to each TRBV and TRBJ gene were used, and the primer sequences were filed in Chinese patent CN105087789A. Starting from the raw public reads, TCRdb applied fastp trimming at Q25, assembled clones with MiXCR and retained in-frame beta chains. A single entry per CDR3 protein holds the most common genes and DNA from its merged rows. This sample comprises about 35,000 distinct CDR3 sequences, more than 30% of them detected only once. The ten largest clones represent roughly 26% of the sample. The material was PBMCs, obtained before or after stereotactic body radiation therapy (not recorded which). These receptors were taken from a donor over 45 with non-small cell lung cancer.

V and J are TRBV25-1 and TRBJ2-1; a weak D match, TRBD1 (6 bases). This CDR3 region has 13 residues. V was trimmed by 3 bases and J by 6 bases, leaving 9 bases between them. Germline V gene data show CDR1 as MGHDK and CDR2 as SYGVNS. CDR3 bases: TGTGCCAGCAGTGATGGACAGCCCAATGAGCAGTTCTTC. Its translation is CASSDGQPNEQFF. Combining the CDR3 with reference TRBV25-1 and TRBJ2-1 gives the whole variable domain EADIYQTPRYLVIGTGKKITLECSQTMGHDKMYWYQQDPGMELHLIHYSYGVNSTEKGDLSSESTVSRIRTEHFPLTLESARPSHTSQYLCASSDGQPNEQFFGPGTRLTVL.

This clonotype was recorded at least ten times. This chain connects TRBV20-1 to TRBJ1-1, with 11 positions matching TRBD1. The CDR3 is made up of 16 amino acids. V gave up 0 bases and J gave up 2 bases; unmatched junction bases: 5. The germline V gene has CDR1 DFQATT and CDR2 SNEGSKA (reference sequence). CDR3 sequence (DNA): TGCAGTGCTAGAGATATGGACAGGGGGCTAAACACTGAAGCTTTCTTT. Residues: CSARDMDRGLNTEAFF.

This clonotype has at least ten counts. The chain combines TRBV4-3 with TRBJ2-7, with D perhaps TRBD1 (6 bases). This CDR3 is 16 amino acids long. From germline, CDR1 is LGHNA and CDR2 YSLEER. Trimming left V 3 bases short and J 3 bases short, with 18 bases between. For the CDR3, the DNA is TGCGCCAGCAGCCACCTCAGGGGCAGGGACAACTACGAGCAGTACTTC. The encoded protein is CASSHLRGRDNYEQYF.

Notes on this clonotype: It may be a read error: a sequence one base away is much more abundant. The CDR3 nucleotides are TGTGCCAGCATTTACTCCGCGACAGATAATGAAAAACTGTTTTTT. Amino acids: CASIYSATDNEKLFF. This chain uses TRBV6-2 or TRBV6-3 with TRBJ1-4; maybe TRBD1 (5 bases). CDR3 length equals 15 residues. Germline V gives CDR1 MNHEY, CDR2 SVGEGT.

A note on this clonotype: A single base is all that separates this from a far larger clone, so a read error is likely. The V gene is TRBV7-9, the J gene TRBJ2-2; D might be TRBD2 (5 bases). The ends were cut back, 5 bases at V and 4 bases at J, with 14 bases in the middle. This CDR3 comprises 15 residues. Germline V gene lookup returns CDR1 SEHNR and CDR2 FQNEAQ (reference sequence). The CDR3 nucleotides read TGTGCCAGCAGCCTATCCGCGGCGGGCACCGGGGAGCTGTTTTTT. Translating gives CASSLSAAGTGELFF.

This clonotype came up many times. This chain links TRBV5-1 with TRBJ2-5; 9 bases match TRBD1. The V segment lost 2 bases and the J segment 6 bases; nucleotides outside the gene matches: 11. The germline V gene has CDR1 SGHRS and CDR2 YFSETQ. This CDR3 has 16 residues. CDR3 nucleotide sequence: TGCGCCAGCAGCTTCCGGACAGGGGCCGAAATGCAGACCCAGTACTTC. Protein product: CASSFRTGAEMQTQYF.

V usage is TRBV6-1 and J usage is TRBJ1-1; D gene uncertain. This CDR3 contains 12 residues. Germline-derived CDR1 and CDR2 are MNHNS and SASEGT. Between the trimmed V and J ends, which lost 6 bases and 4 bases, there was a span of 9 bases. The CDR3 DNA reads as TGTGCCAGCAGACTTTTGGGCACTGAAGCTTTCTTT. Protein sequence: CASRLLGTEAFF.

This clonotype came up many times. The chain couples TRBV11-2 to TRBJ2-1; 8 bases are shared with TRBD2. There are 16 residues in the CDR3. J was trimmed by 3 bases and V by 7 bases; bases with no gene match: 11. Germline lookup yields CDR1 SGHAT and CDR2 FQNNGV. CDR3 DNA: TGTGCCAGCACCTCCGGAGCGGGGGAACACTACAATGAGCAGTTCTTC. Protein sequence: CASTSGAGEHYNEQFF.

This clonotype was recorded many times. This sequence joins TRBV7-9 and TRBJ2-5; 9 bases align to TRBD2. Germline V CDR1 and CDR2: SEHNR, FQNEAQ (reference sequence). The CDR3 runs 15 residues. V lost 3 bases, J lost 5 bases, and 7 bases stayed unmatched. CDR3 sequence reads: CASSFLAGAGETQYF. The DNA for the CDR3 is TGTGCCAGCAGCTTCTTAGCGGGGGCCGGGGAGACCCAGTACTTC.

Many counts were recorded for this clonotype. CDR3 bases: TGTGCCAGCAGCTTAATGACATTAAACACCGGGGAGCTGTTTTTT. Residues: CASSLMTLNTGELFF. This rearrangement joins TRBV11-2 to TRBJ2-2; D unresolved. Looked up from germline, CDR1 is SGHAT and CDR2 is FQNNGV. CDR3 length: 15 residues. V gave up 2 bases and J gave up 2 bases, with 9 bases separating them.

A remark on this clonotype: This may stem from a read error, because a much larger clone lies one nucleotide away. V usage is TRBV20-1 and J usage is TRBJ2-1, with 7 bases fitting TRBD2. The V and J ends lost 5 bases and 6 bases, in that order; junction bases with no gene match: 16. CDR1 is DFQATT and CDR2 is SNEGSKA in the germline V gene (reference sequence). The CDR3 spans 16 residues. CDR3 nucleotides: TGCAGTGCTGGAGCGCTACTAGCGCTGTGGGGCAATGAGCAGTTCTTC. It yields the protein CSAGALLALWGNEQFF.

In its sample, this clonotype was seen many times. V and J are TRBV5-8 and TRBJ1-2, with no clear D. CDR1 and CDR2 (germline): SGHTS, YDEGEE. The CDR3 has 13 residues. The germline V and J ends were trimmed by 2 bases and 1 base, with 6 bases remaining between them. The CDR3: CASSFQINYGYTF. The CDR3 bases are TGTGCCAGCAGCTTCCAGATTAACTATGGCTACACCTTC. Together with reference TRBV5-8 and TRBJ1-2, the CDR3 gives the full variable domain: EAGVTQSPTHLIKTRGQQATLRCSPISGHTSVYWYQQALGLGLQFLLWYDEGEERNRGNFPPRFSGRQFPNYSSELNVNALELEDSALYLCASSFQINYGYTFGSGTRLTVV.

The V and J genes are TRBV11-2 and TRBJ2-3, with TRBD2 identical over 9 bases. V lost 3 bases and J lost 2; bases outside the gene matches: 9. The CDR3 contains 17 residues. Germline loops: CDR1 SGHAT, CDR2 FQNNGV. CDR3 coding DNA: TGTGCCAGCAGCTTCCCCGAGCGGGGGGCAATCACAGATACGCAGTATTTT. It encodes CASSFPERGAITDTQYF. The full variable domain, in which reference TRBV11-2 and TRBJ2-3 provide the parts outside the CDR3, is EAGVAQSPRYKIIEKRQSVAFWCNPISGHATLYWYQQILGQGPKLLIQFQNNGVVDDSQLPKDRFSAERLKGVDSTLKIQPAKLEDSAVYLCASSFPERGAITDTQYFGPGTRLTVL.

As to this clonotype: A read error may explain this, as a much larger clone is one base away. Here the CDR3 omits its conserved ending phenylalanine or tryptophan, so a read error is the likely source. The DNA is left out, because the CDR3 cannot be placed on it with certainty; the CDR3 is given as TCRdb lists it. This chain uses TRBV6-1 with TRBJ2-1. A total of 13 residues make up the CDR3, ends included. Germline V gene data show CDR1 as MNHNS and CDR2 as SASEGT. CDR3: CASSRGRNNERFL.

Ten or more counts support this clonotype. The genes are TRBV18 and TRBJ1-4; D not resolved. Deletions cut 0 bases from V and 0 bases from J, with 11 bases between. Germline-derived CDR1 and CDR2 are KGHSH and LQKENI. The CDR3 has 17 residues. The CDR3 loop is CASSPPTGDSTNEKLFF. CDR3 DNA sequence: TGTGCCAGCTCACCACCAACCGGGGATTCAACTAATGAAAAACTGTTTTTT.

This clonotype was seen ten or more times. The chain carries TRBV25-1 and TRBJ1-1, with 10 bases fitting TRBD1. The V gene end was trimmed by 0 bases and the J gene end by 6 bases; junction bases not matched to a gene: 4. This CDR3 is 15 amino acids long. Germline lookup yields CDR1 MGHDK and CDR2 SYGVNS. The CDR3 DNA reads TGTGCCAGCAGTGAATATAGGGGGACAGGGGCTGAAGCTTTCTTT. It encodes CASSEYRGTGAEAFF.

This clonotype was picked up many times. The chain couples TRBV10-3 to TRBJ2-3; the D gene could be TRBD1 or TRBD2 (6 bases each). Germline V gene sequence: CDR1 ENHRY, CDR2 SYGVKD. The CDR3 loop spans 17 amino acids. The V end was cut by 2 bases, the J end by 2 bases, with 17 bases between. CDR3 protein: CAISEEVKGGHTDTQYF. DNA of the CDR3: TGTGCCATCAGTGAGGAAGTGAAGGGGGGACACACAGATACGCAGTATTTT.

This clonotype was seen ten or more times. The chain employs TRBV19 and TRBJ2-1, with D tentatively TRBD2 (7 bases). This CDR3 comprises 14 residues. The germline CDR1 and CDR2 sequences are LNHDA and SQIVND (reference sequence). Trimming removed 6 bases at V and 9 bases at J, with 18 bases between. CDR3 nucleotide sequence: TGTGCCAGTAGCACCCGAGGGGGGGCCAGTGAGCAGTTCTTC. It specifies CASSTRGGASEQFF. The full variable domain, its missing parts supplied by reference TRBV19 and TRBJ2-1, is DGGITQSPKYLFRKEGQNVTLSCEQNLNHDAMYWYRQDPGQGLRLIYYSQIVNDFQKGDIAEGYSVSREKKESFPLTVTSAQKNPTAFYLCASSTRGGASEQFFGPGTRLTVL.